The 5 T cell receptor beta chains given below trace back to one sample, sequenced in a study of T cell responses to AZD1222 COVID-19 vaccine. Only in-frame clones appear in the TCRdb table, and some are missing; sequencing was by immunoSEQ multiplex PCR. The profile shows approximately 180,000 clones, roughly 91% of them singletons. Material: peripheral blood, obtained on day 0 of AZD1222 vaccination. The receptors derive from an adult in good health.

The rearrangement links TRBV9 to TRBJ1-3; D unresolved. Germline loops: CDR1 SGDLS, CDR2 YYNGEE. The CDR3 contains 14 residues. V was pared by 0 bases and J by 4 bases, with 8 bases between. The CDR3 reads CASSVEGSGNTIYF. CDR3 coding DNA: TGTGCCAGCAGCGTAGAAGGTTCAGGAAACACCATATATTTT.

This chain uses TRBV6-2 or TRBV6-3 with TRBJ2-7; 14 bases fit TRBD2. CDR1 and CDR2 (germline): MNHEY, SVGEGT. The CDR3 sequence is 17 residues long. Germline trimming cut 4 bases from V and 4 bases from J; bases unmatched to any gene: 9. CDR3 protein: CASSFPGLAGVGYEQYF. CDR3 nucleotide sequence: TGTGCCAGCAGTTTCCCGGGACTAGCGGGAGTGGGTTACGAGCAGTACTTC.

The CDR3 nucleotides read TGCGCCAGCAGTGTAGACGAGCGGGGCACAGATACGCAGTATTTT. Its protein product is CASSVDERGTDTQYF. The chain combines TRBV10-1 with TRBJ2-3, with D maybe TRBD2 (6 bases). Germline V CDR1 and CDR2: WNHNN, SYGVQD (reference sequence). The CDR3 consists of 15 residues. Deletions cut 4 bases from V and 1 base from J, with 12 bases between.

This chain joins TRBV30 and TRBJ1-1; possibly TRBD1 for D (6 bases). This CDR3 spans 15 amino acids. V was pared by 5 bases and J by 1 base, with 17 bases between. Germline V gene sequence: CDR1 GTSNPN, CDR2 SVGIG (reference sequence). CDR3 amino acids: CAWVKGGARNTEAFF. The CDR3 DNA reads TGTGCCTGGGTGAAGGGGGGGGCGCGGAACACTGAAGCTTTCTTT.

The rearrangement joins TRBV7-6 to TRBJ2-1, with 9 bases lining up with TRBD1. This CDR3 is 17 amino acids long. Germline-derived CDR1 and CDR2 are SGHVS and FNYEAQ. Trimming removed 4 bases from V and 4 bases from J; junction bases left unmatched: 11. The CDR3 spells CASSSQIGTGIYNEQFF. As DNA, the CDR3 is TGTGCCAGCAGCTCCCAGATCGGGACAGGGATTTACAATGAGCAGTTCTTC.